A selection of T cell receptor beta chains follows, all from one sample in a study of long-term antiretroviral therapy in people with HIV. Clones were sequenced by immunoSEQ multiplex PCR, and TCRdb holds only the in-frame ones, with some missing. The data contain under 45,000 clones, over 80% of them seen just once; the ten biggest clones take up 6.2%. The material was unsorted PBMCs, obtained 1 year after starting antiretroviral therapy. These receptor sequences come from a man aged 18 to 29 with HIV. The CDR3 runs from the conserved cysteine through the conserved F or W. A D gene is named only where the DNA matches it firmly. The listing skips clone size in some rows; elsewhere it reads once, few, many or a size class.

clone_size j_call v_call d_call cdr3_aa cdr3_nt
. TRBJ2-1 TRBV29-1 TRBD2 CSAASGTYNEQFF TGCAGCGCCGCTAGCGGGACTTACAATGAGCAGTTCTTC
. TRBJ2-6 TRBV27 . CASSPSMRTAISGANVLTF TGTGCCAGCAGTCCCTCTATGAGGACAGCGATCTCTGGGGCCAACGTCCTGACTTTC
few TRBJ1-5 TRBV27 TRBD1 CASSPSGGGHQPQHF TGTGCCAGCAGTCCCTCAGGGGGGGGGCATCAGCCCCAGCATTTT
. TRBJ1-3 TRBV9 . CASSVGPGSGNTIYF TGTGCCAGCAGCGTAGGTCCGGGCTCTGGAAACACCATATATTTT
. TRBJ1-1 TRBV14 . CASSDRSQVGGMGKAFF TGTGCCAGCAGCGATCGAAGCCAGGTGGGAGGGATGGGTAAGGCTTTCTTT
. TRBJ1-1 TRBV10-1 TRBD1 CASSRDRGNTEAFF TGCGCCAGTAGCCGGGACAGAGGGAACACTGAAGCTTTCTTT
. TRBJ2-3 TRBV2 TRBD2 CASSELRGGVDTQYF TGTGCCAGCAGTGAACTCCGTGGGGGGGTAGATACGCAGTATTTT
. TRBJ2-3 TRBV13 . CASSTQLGVGGQADTQYF TGTGCCAGCAGCACGCAGCTTGGTGTCGGGGGGCAGGCAGATACGCAGTATTTT
. TRBJ1-2 TRBV19 TRBD1 CASSRGPTGVNGYTF TGTGCCAGTAGTAGGGGCCCGACAGGGGTGAATGGCTACACCTTC
. TRBJ1-1 TRBV2 . CASSGQANTEAFF TGTGCCAGCAGTGGACAGGCTAACACTGAAGCTTTCTTT
. TRBJ2-7 TRBV27 . CASSSTGNEQYF TGTGCCAGCAGTTCCACAGGGAACGAGCAGTACTTC
. TRBJ1-1 TRBV6-5 . CASSPGHLLNTEAFF TGTGCCAGCAGTCCTGGACATTTGTTGAACACTGAAGCTTTCTTT
. TRBJ2-3 TRBV4-1 . CASSQASARSGTDTQYF TGCGCCAGCAGCCAAGCCAGCGCGCGGTCAGGCACAGATACGCAGTATTTT
. TRBJ2-7 TRBV4-3 TRBD1 CASSHNIGTGSEQYF TGCGCCAGCAGCCATAATATAGGGACAGGCAGCGAGCAGTACTTC
once TRBJ1-1 TRBV5-1 . CASTRDMNTEAFF TGCGCCAGCACCCGGGACATGAACACTGAAGCTTTCTTT
. TRBJ2-3 TRBV28 TRBD1 CASRSGTGRPDTQYF TGTGCCAGCAGATCCGGGACAGGGCGTCCAGATACGCAGTATTTT
. TRBJ1-1 TRBV9 . CASSKGEVITEAFF TGTGCCAGCAGCAAAGGGGAGGTGATCACTGAAGCTTTCTTT
. TRBJ2-3 TRBV4-1 TRBD2 CASSRPVHLGRASTDTQYF TGCGCCAGCAGCCGACCAGTACACCTCGGGAGGGCTAGCACAGATACGCAGTATTTT
. TRBJ1-2 TRBV27 TRBD1 CASSLTGGSYGYTF TGTGCCAGCAGTTTAACAGGGGGTAGCTATGGCTACACCTTC
. TRBJ2-7 TRBV5-4 . CASSSDVLYEQYF TGTGCCAGCAGCTCGGACGTCCTCTACGAGCAGTACTTC